This entry lists 22 T cell receptor beta chains sequenced from one sample in a study of T cells in Graves' hyperthyroidism and ophthalmopathy. Amplified TCR beta CDR3 regions came from RNA transcripts. First-round RT-PCR of the TCR CDR3 relied on the HTBI primer set. TCRdb itself ran the multiplex PCR reads through MiXCR, one entry per CDR3 protein. This table holds 250,000 or so distinct CDR3 sequences, roughly 15% found once. Input material: blood. All receptors come from a woman aged 45-59 years with Graves' hyperthyroidism that later progressed to Graves' ophthalmopathy.

This clonotype was recorded at least ten times. The chain links TRBV24-1 to TRBJ2-2; TRBD1 agrees at 10 bases. The CDR3 consists of 14 residues. Germline V gene data show CDR1 as KGHDR and CDR2 as SFDVKD. Trimming took 5 bases from V and 7 from J; bases not matched to a gene: 3. In DNA, the CDR3 is TGTGCCACCAGTGTGACAGGGGGCCACGGGGAGCTGTTTTTT. The encoded protein is CATSVTGGHGELFF.

This clonotype was observed at least ten times. This rearrangement joins TRBV12-3 or TRBV12-4 to TRBJ2-7; D is possibly TRBD1 (6 bases). Trimming stripped 3 bases from V and 2 bases from J, with 14 bases between. CDR3 size: 15 residues. Here the CDR3 reads CASSFVTGRAYEQYF. For the CDR3, the DNA is TGTGCCAGCAGTTTCGTAACAGGGAGAGCCTACGAGCAGTACTTC.

This clonotype was counted at least ten times. The gene calls are TRBV20-1 and TRBJ2-1, with a weak D call TRBD1 (7 bases). CDR3 length equals 17 residues. Germline V gene lookup returns CDR1 DFQATT and CDR2 SNEGSKA (reference sequence). For the CDR3, the DNA is TGCACGGTTCCGTCAAAAGGGCGGGACAGCCTATACAATGAGCAGTTCTTC. Amino acid sequence: CTVPSKGRDSLYNEQFF.

The table lists this clonotype with a few counts. The chain is built from TRBV7-9 and TRBJ2-7; 7 bases fit TRBD1. CDR1 and CDR2 from the germline V gene are SEHNR and FQNEAQ (reference sequence). This CDR3 comprises 15 residues. V shed 2 bases, J shed 3 bases, and the junction held 7 bases outside the gene matches. CDR3 in amino acids: CASSLLEGARYEQYF. DNA for the CDR3: TGTGCCAGCAGCTTACTAGAGGGGGCGCGCTACGAGCAGTACTTC.

This clonotype was picked up many times. The rearrangement uses TRBV10-3 and TRBJ2-7, with 8 bases that match TRBD2. The CDR3 is made up of 15 amino acids. Germline trimming cut 9 bases from V and 3 bases from J; bases unmatched to any gene: 13. Germline CDR1 is ENHRY and CDR2 is SYGVKD. CDR3 DNA sequence: TGTGCCATTCATCGGCCTAGCGGGTCTCTCTACGAGCAGTACTTC. It translates to CAIHRPSGSLYEQYF.

The genes are TRBV7-6 and TRBJ1-2; tentatively, D is TRBD1 (6 bases). The CDR3 runs to 14 residues. The V and J ends lost 5 bases and 5 bases respectively, with 15 bases between them. Germline CDR1 and CDR2: SGHVS and FNYEAQ. CDR3 DNA: TGTGCCAGCAGCAGCACGAGGGGGTCTTATGGCTACACCTTC. It translates to CASSSTRGSYGYTF.

Many counts were recorded for this clonotype. The chain is built from TRBV11-2 and TRBJ2-5; 7 bases align to TRBD2. CDR1 SGHAT and CDR2 FQNNGV come from the germline V gene. V gave up 1 base and J gave up 5 bases; unmatched junction bases: 4. The CDR3 consists of 14 residues. CDR3 in DNA: TGTGCCAGCAGCTTAGGACTAGCTTGGGAGACCCAGTACTTC. Its translation: CASSLGLAWETQYF.

The chain carries TRBV7-6 and TRBJ2-2; 9 bases align to TRBD2. Germline CDR1 is SGHVS and CDR2 is FNYEAQ. J lost 4 bases, V lost 1 base, and 10 bases had no gene match. The CDR3 is made up of 18 amino acids. The CDR3 is CASSLGASGMHFTGELFF. In nucleotides, the CDR3 is TGTGCCAGCAGCTTAGGGGCTAGCGGGATGCACTTCACCGGGGAGCTGTTTTTT. The full variable domain, its missing parts supplied by reference TRBV7-6 and TRBJ2-2, is GAGVSQSPRYKVTKRGQDVALRCDPISGHVSLYWYRQALGQGPEFLTYFNYEAQQDKSGLPNDRFSAERPEGSISTLTIQRTEQRDSAMYRCASSLGASGMHFTGELFFGEGSRLTVL.

This clonotype was recorded at least ten times. The V gene is TRBV20-1, the J gene TRBJ2-1, with 7 bases matching TRBD1. V gave up 0 bases and J gave up 4 bases; unmatched junction bases: 15. Germline V gene sequence: CDR1 DFQATT, CDR2 SNEGSKA (reference sequence). The CDR3 sequence is 18 residues long. The CDR3 coding sequence is TGCAGTGCTAGAGATAAAAAATCAGGGGGTACGAGATACAATGAGCAGTTCTTC. This codes for CSARDKKSGGTRYNEQFF.

This clonotype was detected many times. The V and J genes are TRBV7-3 and TRBJ2-1; D is possibly TRBD1 (6 bases). Germline CDR1 SGHTA, CDR2 FQGTGA. The CDR3 runs to 13 residues. Between the trimmed V and J ends, which lost 2 bases and 8 bases, there was a span of 10 bases. The chain's CDR3 is CASSLGGRDEQFF. The CDR3 DNA reads TGTGCCAGCAGCTTAGGGGGCCGGGATGAGCAGTTCTTC.

There are many counts of this clonotype. The chain joins TRBV28 to TRBJ1-1; no clear D. V lost 5 bases and J 7 bases, leaving 14 bases between the germline ends. Looked up from germline, CDR1 is MDHEN and CDR2 is SYDVKM. This CDR3 contains 13 residues. The CDR3 DNA is TGTGCCAGCAGTCCGGGTGAGAGATTTGAAGCTTTCTTT. As protein: CASSPGERFEAFF.

This clonotype showed up just once. The gene calls are TRBV7-8 and TRBJ1-1, with TRBD1 matching 8 bases. With V trimmed by 5 bases and J by 11 bases, 7 bases remained unmatched. The CDR3 is 12 amino acids. Germline assignment: CDR1 SGHVS and CDR2 FQNEAQ. DNA of the CDR3: TGTGCCAGCAGCGAGATGACAGGGGAGGCTTTCTTT. Residues: CASSEMTGEAFF.

The V and J genes are TRBV20-1 and TRBJ1-5; 7 bases fit TRBD1. The CDR3 is 16 residues long. After removal of 3 bases from V and 0 bases from J, the junction contained 8 bases not matched to a gene. The germline CDR1 and CDR2 sequences are DFQATT and SNEGSKA (reference sequence). CDR3 coding DNA: TGCAGTGCTAGGGGGACCGGGACAGATAGCAATCAGCCCCAGCATTTT. Protein: CSARGTGTDSNQPQHF.

As regards this clonotype: One end of the junction fails to match germline, which may point to a read error. The rearrangement links TRBV12-3 or TRBV12-4 to TRBJ1-1; D uncertain. The CDR3 covers 13 residues. The DNA of the CDR3 is TGTGCCAGCAGTTTACGGGCGAACCCTGAAGCTTTCTTT. This sequence encodes CASSLRANPEAFF.

This clonotype was seen a handful of times. This chain uses TRBV6-6 with TRBJ2-2, with unresolved D. The CDR3 totals 15 residues. The germline CDR1 and CDR2 sequences are MNHNY and SVGAGI (reference sequence). Between the trimmed V and J ends, which lost 1 base and 0 bases, there was a span of 6 bases. The CDR3 nucleotides read TGTGCCAGCAGTTACTTCCCCTCGAACACCGGGGAGCTGTTTTTT. Protein product: CASSYFPSNTGELFF.

CDR3 region: CASSSPGTSSEQYF. In DNA form, the CDR3 reads TGTGCCAGCAGCTCCCCGGGGACTTCCAGTGAGCAGTACTTC. This chain joins TRBV7-6 and TRBJ2-7; D may be TRBD2 (6 bases). V gave up 4 bases and J gave up 7 bases, with 17 bases separating them. The germline CDR1 and CDR2 sequences are SGHVS and FNYEAQ. This CDR3 comprises 14 residues.

A few counts support this clonotype. The rearrangement links TRBV5-1 to TRBJ2-2; maybe TRBD2 (7 bases). Germline values: CDR1 SGHRS, CDR2 YFSETQ. Deletions cut 2 bases from V and 4 bases from J, with 18 bases between. The CDR3 extends over 17 amino acids. The CDR3: CASSLSEGGPGTGELFF. The DNA for the CDR3 is TGCGCCAGCAGCTTATCGGAGGGGGGGCCAGGCACCGGGGAGCTGTTTTTT.

This clonotype was recorded a few times. The chain recombines TRBV9 with TRBJ2-2; 9 positions agree with TRBD2. CDR1 is SGDLS and CDR2 is YYNGEE in the germline V gene. The junction had 1 base not matched to a gene; V was cut back by 0 bases and J by 1 base. There are 16 residues in the CDR3. In DNA form, the CDR3 reads TGTGCCAGCAGCGTAGAGACTAGCGGGAACACCGGGGAGCTGTTTTTT. Its protein product is CASSVETSGNTGELFF. The whole variable domain, remainder taken from reference TRBV9 and TRBJ2-2, is DSGVTQTPKHLITATGQRVTLRCSPRSGDLSVYWYQQSLDQGLQFLIQYYNGEERAKGNILERFSAQQFPDLHSELNLSSLELGDSALYFCASSVETSGNTGELFFGEGSRLTVL.

The chain recombines TRBV14 with TRBJ1-1, with unresolved D. Germline V lookup: CDR1 SGHDN, CDR2 FVKESK. CDR3 length: 18 amino acids. The V end was cut by 0 bases, the J end by 1 base, with 18 bases between. CDR3 amino acids: CASSQERFRNLPNTEAFF. CDR3 sequence (DNA): TGTGCCAGCAGCCAAGAGAGGTTCCGTAACTTACCGAACACTGAAGCTTTCTTT.

This clonotype was found many times. The chain has TRBV30 and TRBJ2-3; unclear D gene. Trimming removed 0 bases at V and 5 bases at J, with 3 bases between. The CDR3 totals 11 residues. Germline CDR1 is GTSNPN and CDR2 is SVGIG (reference sequence). The chain's CDR3 is CAWSVGDTQYF. The CDR3 DNA follows: TGTGCCTGGAGTGTAGGAGATACGCAGTATTTT.

V is TRBV28 and J is TRBJ2-5, with 9 bases identical to TRBD1. The CDR3 contains 15 residues. Germline lookup yields CDR1 MDHEN and CDR2 SYDVKM. J lost 3 bases, V lost 4 bases, and 6 bases had no gene match. The CDR3 protein is CASSSPGQGKETQYF. As DNA, the CDR3 is TGTGCCAGCAGTTCGCCGGGACAGGGAAAAGAGACCCAGTACTTC.

This chain connects TRBV5-1 to TRBJ2-7, with 11 bases fitting TRBD2. Losses at the gene ends were 2 bases for V and 7 bases for J; bases not matched to a gene: 2. This CDR3 contains 13 residues. CDR1 SGHRS and CDR2 YFSETQ come from the germline V gene. The DNA of the CDR3 is TGCGCCAGCAGCTTAGGGACTAGCGGAGAGCAGTACTTC. Translated, it gives CASSLGTSGEQYF.